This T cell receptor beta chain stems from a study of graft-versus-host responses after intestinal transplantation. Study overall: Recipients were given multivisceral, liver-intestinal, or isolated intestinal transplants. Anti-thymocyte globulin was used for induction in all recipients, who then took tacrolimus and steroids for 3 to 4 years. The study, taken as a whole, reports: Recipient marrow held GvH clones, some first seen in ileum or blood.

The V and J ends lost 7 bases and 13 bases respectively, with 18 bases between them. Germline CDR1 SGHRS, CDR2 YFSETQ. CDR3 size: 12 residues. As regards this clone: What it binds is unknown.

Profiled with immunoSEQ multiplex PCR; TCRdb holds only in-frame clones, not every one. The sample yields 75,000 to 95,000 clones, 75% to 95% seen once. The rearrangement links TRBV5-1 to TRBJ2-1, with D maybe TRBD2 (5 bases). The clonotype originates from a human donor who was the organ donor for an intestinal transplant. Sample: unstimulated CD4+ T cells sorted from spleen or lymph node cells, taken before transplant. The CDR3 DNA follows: TGCGCCAGCGGCAACACGGGGTCAAAACAGTTCTTC. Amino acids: CASGNTGSKQFF.